The 11 T cell receptor beta chains below all came from one sample that was sequenced in a study of cytomegalovirus exposure and HLA in healthy donors. Both 60 Vbeta primers and 13 Jbeta primers went into the PCR. Profiling relied on immunoSEQ multiplex PCR, and the TCRdb table lists in-frame clones only, not all of them. Of about 150,000 clones in the sample, less than 90% were seen once. The sample consisted of PBMCs. The receptors come from a middle-aged man in good health and CMV-seronegative.

This chain joins TRBV2 and TRBJ1-4; D is unresolved. CDR3 length: 15 amino acids. The germline V gene has CDR1 SNHLY and CDR2 FYNNEI. The V end lost 0 bases, the J end lost 1 base, and 6 bases lay between the germline ends. The chain's CDR3 is CASSEARGTNEKLFF. The DNA for the CDR3 is TGTGCCAGCAGTGAAGCGCGGGGAACTAATGAAAAACTGTTTTTT.

V is TRBV28 and J is TRBJ1-1; D is uncertain. CDR1 and CDR2 from the germline V gene are MDHEN and SYDVKM. Deletions cut 3 bases from V and 6 bases from J, with 8 bases between. The CDR3 is 12 residues long. CDR3 amino acids: CASSLTRAEAFF. The CDR3 nucleotides read TGTGCCAGCAGTTTGACGCGGGCTGAAGCTTTCTTT.

The gene calls are TRBV19 and TRBJ1-2; D perhaps matches TRBD1 (6 bases). Germline V lookup: CDR1 LNHDA, CDR2 SQIVND (reference sequence). V was pared by 3 bases and J by 2 bases, with 10 bases between. The CDR3 covers 14 residues. The CDR3 region is CASSIPGHNYGYTF. In nucleotides, the CDR3 is TGTGCCAGTAGTATCCCGGGACACAACTATGGCTACACCTTC. The entire variable domain, with the rest obtained from reference TRBV19 and TRBJ1-2, is as follows: DGGITQSPKYLFRKEGQNVTLSCEQNLNHDAMYWYRQDPGQGLRLIYYSQIVNDFQKGDIAEGYSVSREKKESFPLTVTSAQKNPTAFYLCASSIPGHNYGYTFGSGTRLTVV.

This clone was picked up one time. This sequence joins TRBV6-6 and TRBJ2-1; 14 bases line up with TRBD2. This CDR3 spans 16 amino acids. The trim removed 1 base at V and 9 bases at J, leaving 5 bases unmatched. The germline gives CDR1 MNHNY, CDR2 SVGAGI (reference sequence). The CDR3 nucleotides are TGTGCCAGCAGTTACTTTGGGACTAGCGGGAGTATTGAGCAGTTCTTC. As protein: CASSYFGTSGSIEQFF.

This clone occurred once. The rearrangement links TRBV4-3 to TRBJ2-7, with 9 bases lining up with TRBD1. CDR3 length equals 19 residues. V was clipped by 2 bases and J by 5 bases; unmatched bases: 19. CDR1 is LGHNA, CDR2 YSLEER, per germline. DNA of the CDR3: TGCGCCAGCAGCCAAAGAACAGGGGGCCTTTTTGGAACAGTTGACGAGCAGTACTTC. Residues: CASSQRTGGLFGTVDEQYF.

This sequence joins TRBV7-6 and TRBJ1-1; TRBD1 aligns across 7 bases. The CDR3 totals 12 residues. Germline assignment: CDR1 SGHVS and CDR2 FNYEAQ. The V segment lost 3 bases and the J segment 7 bases; nucleotides outside the gene matches: 2. CDR3 nucleotides: TGTGCCAGCAGCTTCGGGACAGATGAAGCTTTCTTT. The encoded protein is CASSFGTDEAFF.

This chain connects TRBV6-4 to TRBJ2-5; D perhaps matches TRBD2 (6 bases). CDR1 is MRHNA, CDR2 SNTAGT, per germline. The CDR3 is made up of 14 amino acids. V was pared by 8 bases and J by 5 bases, with 18 bases between. This CDR3 is CASQRLPRGETQYF. The DNA for the CDR3 is TGTGCCAGCCAAAGACTCCCCCGGGGGGAGACCCAGTACTTC.

This clone came up a few times. This chain connects TRBV7-2 to TRBJ1-5; D ambiguous. The V gene's germline CDR1 is SGHTA and CDR2 FQGNSA. The V gene lost 3 bases and the J gene lost 7 bases, with 7 bases spanning the gap. This CDR3 region has 12 residues. The CDR3 coding sequence is TGTGCCAGCAGCTTTTCGGGACAGCCCCAGCATTTT. This gives the protein CASSFSGQPQHF.

The chain uses TRBV5-4 and TRBJ2-3; TRBD2 is a possible D gene (7 bases). This CDR3 region has 15 residues. The ends were cut back, 2 bases at V and 4 bases at J, with 14 bases in the middle. The germline gives CDR1 SGHNT, CDR2 YYREEE (reference sequence). In DNA form, the CDR3 reads TGTGCCAGCAGCTTAGGCGGGGGCCTCGCAGATACGCAGTATTTT. It encodes CASSLGGGLADTQYF.

This chain links TRBV7-8 with TRBJ2-7; D not resolved. V was trimmed by 4 bases and J by 0 bases, leaving 10 bases between them. The CDR3 has 14 residues. Germline assignment: CDR1 SGHVS and CDR2 FQNEAQ. The CDR3 loop is CASSSGPYSYEQYF. The CDR3 DNA reads TGTGCCAGCAGCTCAGGCCCTTACTCCTACGAGCAGTACTTC.

Note on this clone: One end of the junction is discordant with germline, which a read error may explain. CDR3 DNA: TGTTCCAGCAGCACGGGACAGGGACCCTTCGAGCAGTACTTC. Translated, it gives CSSSTGQGPFEQYF. V and J are TRBV7-9 and TRBJ2-7; 9 nucleotides agree with TRBD1. Germline V CDR1 and CDR2: SEHNR, FQNEAQ (reference sequence). CDR3 length equals 14 residues.